There are a few counts of the clone carrying this T cell receptor beta chain. Its specificity is unknown. Germline loops: CDR1 SEHNR, CDR2 FQNEAQ (reference sequence). This CDR3 comprises 11 residues. V shed 6 bases, J shed 13 bases, and the junction held 6 bases outside the gene matches. The data derive from a study of PD-L1 blockade in urothelial cancer. On the study more broadly: Blood underwent analysis 3 weeks (second dose) and 6 weeks after treatment began. A median roughly 140,000 T cells were found in blood samples.

Time point described: pretreatment peripheral blood. Overall study findings and caveats: When measured at 3 weeks, tumor-associated blood clones expanded more in durable-benefit patients.

TCR analog templates of synthetic origin were spiked into each PCR. TCRdb's table, derived via immunoSEQ multiplex PCR, lists solely in-frame clones and lacks some. The repertoire holds about 86,000 clones, with 85% to 90% as singletons. The starting material was PBMCs, obtained around atezolizumab (anti-PD-L1) treatment. The genes are TRBV7-9 and TRBJ1-1, with 9 bases lining up with TRBD1. This receptor was identified in a man aged 60 to 69 with urothelial cancer. The CDR3 coding sequence is TGTGCCAGCAGGAGGGGGACAGGGATTTTCTTT. As protein: CASRRGTGIFF.